This T cell receptor (beta chain) was sequenced for a study of blood T cell repertoires in COVID-19. Study-level background: Samples representing acute and convalescent COVID-19 were sourced from the United States, Italy and Spain.

Original processing notes: Reference gene primer amplification in the assay estimated nucleated cell counts. TCRdb's table, derived via immunoSEQ multiplex PCR, lists solely in-frame clones and lacks some. V, J and clone size reflect that table, while D and trimming were determined from the DNA. The sample holds around 170,000 clones, approximately 88% seen once. The TCR comes from a man aged 18 to 35 with active or convalescent COVID-19. Sequencing used peripheral blood.

This CDR3 reads CASRTQDRSNEKLFF. The CDR3 DNA sequence: TGTGCCAGCAGAACTCAGGACAGGTCTAATGAAAAACTGTTTTTT. V usage is TRBV28 and J usage is TRBJ1-4, with 7 bases that match TRBD1. Trimming cost V 6 bases and J 3 bases; bases outside gene matches: 7. Germline assignment: CDR1 MDHEN and CDR2 SYDVKM. The CDR3 has 15 amino acids.